This T cell receptor beta chain comes out of a study of cytomegalovirus exposure and HLA in healthy donors. Overall study results and limits: Among immune exposure information, only CMV serostatus was available. In a later analysis, specific HLA alleles were associated with some 16,000 TCR beta sequences at a 0.05 false discovery rate.

The PCR was carried out with 60 Vbeta primers and 13 Jbeta primers. Repertoires were generated with immunoSEQ multiplex PCR, while TCRdb's copy carries only in-frame clones and drops some. Of more than 95,000 clones in the sample, almost 70% were seen once. This clone was observed once. Its antigen remains unknown. Deletions cut 3 bases from V and 2 bases from J, with 13 bases between. The CDR3 length is 15 residues. From germline, CDR1 is KGHSH and CDR2 LQKENI. The material sequenced was PBMCs. This chain connects TRBV18 to TRBJ2-5; D perhaps matches TRBD2 (6 bases). This TCR was sampled from a man under 40 in good health and CMV-seronegative. The CDR3 spells CASSPRVAEQETQYF. The CDR3 coding sequence is TGTGCCAGCTCACCCAGGGTAGCGGAACAAGAGACCCAGTACTTC.